The text below deals with one T cell receptor (beta chain). The antigen is unknown. Profiled with immunoSEQ multiplex PCR; TCRdb holds only in-frame clones, not every one. The sample consists of some 2,000,000 clones, more than 90% of them appearing once. CDR3 size: 13 residues. Germline V CDR1 and CDR2: PRHDT, FYEKMQ (reference sequence). V lost 5 bases and J 4 bases, leaving 11 bases between the germline ends. The sample originates from a study of shared clonotypes between healthy human individuals. Notes on the study in general: Non-shared clonotypes displayed generation probabilities falling below those of clonotypes present in all four donors.

The rearrangement links TRBV13 to TRBJ1-2; D not certain. The TCR was taken from a man between 18 and 29 years old in good health. The sequencing input was naive CD4+ T cells sorted from blood. The subset was: CD45RA+ positively selected. In DNA, the CDR3 is TGTGCCAGCAGCCACCAAAACGGCTATGGCTACACCTTC. Its protein product is CASSHQNGYGYTF.